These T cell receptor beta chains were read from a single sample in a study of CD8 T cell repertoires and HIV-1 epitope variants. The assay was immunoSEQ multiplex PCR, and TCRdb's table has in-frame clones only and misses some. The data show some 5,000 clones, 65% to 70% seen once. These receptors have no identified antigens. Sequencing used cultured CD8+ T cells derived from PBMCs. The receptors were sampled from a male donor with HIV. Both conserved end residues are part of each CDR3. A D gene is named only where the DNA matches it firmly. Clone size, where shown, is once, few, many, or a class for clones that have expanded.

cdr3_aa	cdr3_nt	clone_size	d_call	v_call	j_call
CASSQDSMNTEAFF	TGCGCCAGCAGCCAAGACAGTATGAACACTGAAGCTTTCTTT	few	NA	TRBV4-3	TRBJ1-1
CASSHYEQYF	TGTGCCAGCAGTCACTACGAGCAGTACTTC	NA	NA	TRBV28	TRBJ2-7
CASSGGGFGELFF	TGTGCCAGCAGCGGCGGGGGGTTTGGGGAGCTGTTTTTT	NA	TRBD2	TRBV5-4	TRBJ2-2
CASSITLAAYEQYF	TGTGCCAGTAGTATAACCCTAGCTGCCTACGAGCAGTACTTC	few	NA	TRBV19	TRBJ2-7
CASSLDRLAGSLYNEQFF	TGTGCCAGCAGCTTAGATCGACTAGCGGGGTCCCTGTACAATGAGCAGTTCTTC	NA	TRBD2	TRBV11-2	TRBJ2-1
CATKGGGSTDTQYF	TGTGCTACTAAAGGGGGGGGCAGCACAGATACGCAGTATTTT	NA	NA	TRBV5-4	TRBJ2-3
CATSSQGKTGKYYGYTF	TGTGCCACCAGCAGTCAAGGGAAGACAGGAAAGTACTATGGCTACACCTTC	NA	NA	TRBV15	TRBJ1-2
CASSLVGGDYGYTF	TGCGCCAGCAGCTTGGTGGGGGGTGACTATGGCTACACCTTC	NA	NA	TRBV5-1	TRBJ1-2
CASSELPQDLDYGYTF	TGTGCCAGCAGTGAACTTCCACAAGACCTAGACTATGGCTACACCTTC	large	NA	TRBV6-1	TRBJ1-2
CASSLGENTEAFF	TGTGCCAGCAGCTTAGGGGAGAACACTGAAGCTTTCTTT	NA	NA	TRBV7-6	TRBJ1-1
CASSSPGSEGYGYTF	TGTGCCAGCAGCTCACCGGGCTCAGAGGGGTATGGCTACACCTTC	few	NA	TRBV5-6	TRBJ1-2
CASRGQLGFQTQYF	TGTGCCAGCAGAGGACAGTTAGGATTCCAGACCCAGTACTTC	NA	NA	TRBV2	TRBJ2-5
CASSFQMNTEAFF	TGTGCCAGCAGTTTTCAGATGAACACTGAAGCTTTCTTT	NA	NA	TRBV11-3	TRBJ1-1
CASTPLRVNTEAFF	TGTGCCAGCACCCCCTTGAGGGTGAACACTGAAGCTTTCTTT	NA	NA	TRBV28	TRBJ1-1
CASSLSPDNDEQFF	TGTGCCAGCAGTTTGAGCCCCGATAACGATGAGCAGTTCTTC	NA	NA	TRBV28	TRBJ2-1
CASSLTAGTATNEKLFF	TGTGCCAGCAGCTTAACCGCCGGGACAGCAACTAATGAAAAACTGTTTTTT	once	TRBD1	TRBV5-6	TRBJ1-4
CASSPLGGTEAFF	TGTGCCAGCAGCCCCTTGGGGGGCACTGAAGCTTTCTTT	NA	NA	TRBV11-2	TRBJ1-1
CASSLPRLSYNEQFF	TGTGCCAGCAGCTTACCCCGACTGTCCTACAATGAGCAGTTCTTC	NA	NA	TRBV5-4	TRBJ2-1
CASSIGPGPYEQYF	TGTGCCAGTAGTATAGGACCAGGGCCCTACGAGCAGTACTTC	NA	NA	TRBV19	TRBJ2-7
CASSSQAYEQYF	TGTGCCAGCAGTTCACAGGCCTACGAGCAGTACTTC	NA	NA	TRBV6-5	TRBJ2-7
CATRHIRREWVLAGPISYEQYF	TGTGCCACCAGACATATTAGAAGGGAGTGGGTACTAGCGGGACCTATCTCCTACGAGCAGTACTTC	NA	TRBD2	TRBV27	TRBJ2-7
CASSQETGRSAGANVLTF	TGTGCCAGCAGCCAAGAAACGGGGAGATCGGCTGGGGCCAACGTCCTGACTTTC	NA	NA	TRBV14	TRBJ2-6
CASSQDTGARNSPLHF	TGCGCCAGCAGCCAAGATACGGGGGCCAGGAATTCACCCCTCCACTTT	NA	NA	TRBV4-1	TRBJ1-6
CASSSHIGLAGEGEQFF	TGTGCCAGCAGTTCCCACATTGGACTAGCGGGAGAGGGGGAGCAGTTCTTC	NA	TRBD2	TRBV27	TRBJ2-1
CASSLEGGTSHTGELFF	TGCGCCAGCAGCTTGGAAGGGGGGACAAGTCACACCGGGGAGCTGTTTTTT	NA	NA	TRBV5-1	TRBJ2-2
CASSLEGLAGEGAGDEQFF	TGTGCCAGCAGTTTAGAGGGACTAGCGGGAGAGGGGGCAGGGGATGAGCAGTTCTTC	NA	TRBD2	TRBV28	TRBJ2-1
CASSFIALNNNEQFF	TGTGCCAGCAGTTTTATAGCTCTAAACAACAATGAGCAGTTCTTC	once	NA	TRBV28	TRBJ2-1
CASSQGIVVAF	TGCGCCAGCAGCCAAGGGATCGTCGTAGCCTTC	few	NA	TRBV4-3	TRBJ1-2
CASSWTGASNQPQHF	TGTGCCAGCAGTTGGACAGGGGCTAGCAATCAGCCCCAGCATTTT	NA	TRBD1	TRBV28	TRBJ1-5
CASSHRDSLYEQYF	TGTGCCAGCAGCCACCGGGACAGCCTCTACGAGCAGTACTTC	NA	TRBD1	TRBV7-9	TRBJ2-7
CSVWRGAEAFF	TGCAGCGTTTGGAGGGGCGCTGAAGCTTTCTTT	few	NA	TRBV29-1	TRBJ1-1
CAISENSNYGYTF	TGTGCCATCAGCGAAAACTCGAACTATGGCTACACCTTC	few	NA	TRBV10-3	TRBJ1-2
CASSSSGALSNEQFF	TGTGCCAGCTCCTCGAGCGGGGCCCTCTCCAATGAGCAGTTCTTC	NA	TRBD2	TRBV2	TRBJ2-1
CASGGQNTGELFF	TGTGCCAGCGGGGGGCAGAACACCGGGGAGCTGTTTTTT	NA	NA	TRBV7-9	TRBJ2-2
CASILGGADNEQFF	TGTGCCAGCATTTTAGGGGGGGCAGACAATGAGCAGTTCTTC	NA	NA	TRBV5-6	TRBJ2-1
CASSPWTGGQPQHF	TGTGCCAGCAGTCCCTGGACAGGGGGTCAGCCCCAGCATTTT	NA	TRBD1	TRBV28	TRBJ1-5
CASSQEVDRGSGNTIYF	TGTGCCAGCAGCCAAGAGGTGGACAGGGGCTCTGGAAACACCATATATTTT	NA	TRBD1	TRBV4-2	TRBJ1-3
CASSLSVGTYSYEQYF	TGTGCCAGCAGTTTATCGGTTGGGACGTACTCCTACGAGCAGTACTTC	NA	NA	TRBV6-5	TRBJ2-7
CATSRDGADDMNTEAFF	TGTGCCACCAGCAGAGATGGGGCAGACGACATGAACACTGAAGCTTTCTTT	NA	NA	TRBV15	TRBJ1-1
CASSYGHGGYGYTF	TGTGCCAGCAGTTATGGCCACGGCGGCTATGGCTACACCTTC	NA	NA	TRBV28	TRBJ1-2
CASSQDLDRLYGYTF	TGCGCCAGCAGCCAAGATCTGGACAGGCTCTATGGCTACACCTTC	few	TRBD1	TRBV4-3	TRBJ1-2
CASSYDGASGETQYF	TGTGCCAGCAGTTACGACGGGGCTAGCGGGGAGACCCAGTACTTC	once	TRBD2	TRBV6-5	TRBJ2-5
CASSSSRGGPNTEAFF	TGTGCCAGCAGCTCTTCGCGGGGGGGTCCGAACACTGAAGCTTTCTTT	NA	NA	TRBV7-9	TRBJ1-1
CASSGIRDRGFGGELFF	TGCGCCAGCAGTGGTATCCGGGACAGGGGATTCGGCGGGGAGCTGTTTTTT	NA	TRBD1	TRBV10-2	TRBJ2-2
CASSPLGQATYEQYF	TGTGCCAGCAGCCCGTTGGGACAGGCGACCTACGAGCAGTACTTC	NA	TRBD1	TRBV7-9	TRBJ2-7
CASSGGGLSGDSNTGELFF	TGTGCCAGCAGTGGTGGTGGTCTCAGCGGAGATTCGAACACCGGGGAGCTGTTTTTT	NA	NA	TRBV28	TRBJ2-2